These 11 T cell receptor beta chains came from one sample sequenced in a study of T-cell reconstitution after alpha-beta-depleted transplantation in children. General study findings and limits: Most T-cell counts and diversity one year after the transplant came from T cells that were newly produced.

The TCRbeta library incorporated unique molecular identifiers. In TCRdb, the PCR reads were re-called with MiXCR into one record per CDR3 protein. The sample lists approximately 300,000 distinct CDR3 sequences, just over 7.5% occurring once. For these TCRs, the target antigens are not known. This specimen was peripheral blood, taken 360 days after TCRalphabeta/CD19-depleted stem cell transplant. These receptor sequences come from a female patient aged 2-9 years who had a stem cell transplant for Fanconi anemia, so the T cells may come from the graft donor.

Many counts were recorded for this clonotype. V usage is TRBV7-2 and J usage is TRBJ2-3, with 7 bases fitting TRBD2. CDR3 length: 14 amino acids. V trimming: 5 bases; J trimming: 7 bases; junction bases outside the gene matches: 9. Germline CDR1 reads SGHTA; CDR2 reads FQGNSA. Here the CDR3 reads CASSPRRTSHTQYF. The DNA of the CDR3 is TGTGCCAGCAGCCCACGGAGGACTAGTCATACGCAGTATTTT.

The chain carries TRBV28 and TRBJ1-2; 9 bases line up with TRBD1. Germline V gene lookup returns CDR1 MDHEN and CDR2 SYDVKM. Trimming removed 5 bases from V and 5 bases from J; junction bases left unmatched: 9. The CDR3 runs to 15 residues. CDR3: CASSHPIGTGYGYTF. DNA of the CDR3: TGTGCCAGCAGTCACCCTATAGGGACAGGGTATGGCTACACCTTC.

This clonotype was seen many times. The chain links TRBV5-1 to TRBJ1-1; 9 bases align to TRBD1. V dropped 3 bases and J dropped 6; count of bases not matched to a gene: 9. This CDR3 is built from 15 residues. The germline V gene has CDR1 SGHRS and CDR2 YFSETQ. Here the CDR3 reads CASSWTGAGSAEAFF. The CDR3 DNA reads as TGCGCCAGCAGCTGGACAGGGGCAGGGAGCGCTGAAGCTTTCTTT.

This clonotype was counted only a few times. The chain is built from TRBV28 and TRBJ2-5, with 11 bases that match TRBD1. J was trimmed by 4 bases and V by 2 bases; bases with no gene match: 9. The CDR3 spans 17 residues. The germline V gene encodes CDR1 MDHEN and CDR2 SYDVKM. The CDR3 DNA is TGTGCCAGCAGTTTACTGGCCCGGGACAGGGGGACAGAGACCCAGTACTTC. This translates into CASSLLARDRGTETQYF. Filled out from reference TRBV28 and TRBJ2-5, the complete variable domain reads DVKVTQSSRYLVKRTGEKVFLECVQDMDHENMFWYRQDPGLGLRLIYFSYDVKMKEKGDIPEGYSVSREKKERFSLILESASTNQTSMYLCASSLLARDRGTETQYFGPGTRLLVL.

The chain has TRBV5-1 and TRBJ2-3; D not certain. The germline V gene has CDR1 SGHRS and CDR2 YFSETQ. This CDR3 region has 13 residues. V was clipped by 0 bases and J by 6 bases, with 8 bases between them. The CDR3 spells CASSLASGDTQYF. The CDR3, as DNA: TGCGCCAGCAGCTTGGCATCCGGGGATACGCAGTATTTT.

V is TRBV18 and J is TRBJ2-1; D gene unclear. Trimming took 3 bases from V and 12 from J, leaving 12 bases between them. This CDR3 region has 12 residues. Germline CDR1 and CDR2: KGHSH and LQKENI. CDR3 amino acids: CASSPLAEPQFF. As DNA, the CDR3 is TGTGCCAGCTCACCCTTAGCCGAGCCGCAGTTCTTC.

The J gene is TRBJ2-7, the V gene TRBV4-2, with D possibly TRBD2 on 6 matching bases. The CDR3 runs to 16 residues. Looked up from germline, CDR1 is LGHNA and CDR2 is YNFKEQ. Trimming shortened V by 1 base and J by 5 bases, and 18 bases separated the two germline ends. The DNA of the CDR3 is TGTGCCAGCAGCCAAGTTGGAGGGAGCAACAAAAACGAGCAGTACTTC. Translating it yields CASSQVGGSNKNEQYF.

This clonotype was seen ten or more times. The chain links TRBV10-3 to TRBJ2-7; D unclear. Germline-derived CDR1 and CDR2 are ENHRY and SYGVKD. The CDR3 extends over 13 amino acids. V was shortened by 4 bases and J by 5 bases, with 12 bases between the two germline ends. The CDR3 DNA reads as TGTGCCATCAGTGGACAAAACCGGGACGAGCAGTACGTC. This codes for CAISGQNRDEQYV.

This clonotype was counted many times. The chain recombines TRBV9 with TRBJ2-2, with 12 bases identical to TRBD2. CDR1 SGDLS and CDR2 YYNGEE come from the germline V gene. The CDR3 sequence is 17 residues long. With V trimmed by 1 base and J by 4 bases, 5 bases remained unmatched. The CDR3, as DNA: TGTGCCAGCAGCGTAACTAGCGGGAGGACAGGCACCGGGGAGCTGTTTTTT. Protein: CASSVTSGRTGTGELFF.

This clonotype was picked up a small number of times. The chain couples TRBV12-3 or TRBV12-4 to TRBJ2-1; D not certain. V was cut by 3 bases and J by 1 base, with 10 bases left in between. The CDR3 has 15 amino acids. Here the CDR3 reads CASSLFRQSYNEQFF. Written as DNA, the CDR3 is TGTGCCAGCAGTTTGTTCCGGCAATCCTACAATGAGCAGTTCTTC.

This clonotype was found many times. V gene TRBV12-3 or TRBV12-4 combines with J gene TRBJ2-1, with 9 bases identical to TRBD1. The junction had 1 base not matched to a gene; V was cut back by 3 bases and J by 1 base. The CDR3 extends over 15 amino acids. For the CDR3, the DNA is TGTGCCAGCAGTTTCGGGACAGGGTCCTACAATGAGCAGTTCTTC. This codes for CASSFGTGSYNEQFF.